This record concerns one TCR beta chain sequence. There are a few counts of this clone. This clone's antigen is unknown. No much larger clone is present one base from it, and per-base qualities are unavailable. These data belong to a study of cytomegalovirus exposure and HLA in healthy donors (dated by TCRdb to 2015 to 2018). With regard to the full study: According to an earlier analysis of 587 of the donors, 150 million to 200 million T cells yielded roughly 100 million unique TCR beta sequences and around 280 Gb of sequence data. The T cell repertoires of several hundred subjects were profiled by immunosequencing and related to cytomegalovirus serostatus. In an earlier analysis of 587 of the donors, high-throughput TCR beta sequencing was used to judge whether each TCR beta V gene segment behaved as functional or pseudogenic. HLA typing included class I and class II loci at four-digit resolution. A later genetic analysis took genome-wide SNP genotypes for about 55% of the 666 donors and used that subset as a discovery cohort. A later analysis re-analyzed previously published TCR beta repertoires from hundreds of donors and added high-resolution HLA genotyping to study TCR occurrence patterns. The study was designed to test whether signatures of past pathogen exposure could be identified by cataloging public T cell receptors. Because of strong linkage in the cohort, four to six DR-DQ haplotypes were treated as single units for association and clustering. All discovery cohort repertoires had been generated on a single sequencing platform. The later analysis used no new phenotypic data to find candidate immune exposures, relying instead on TCR beta sequences and their occurrence across donors. The number of typed donors differed by locus: about 620-640 for A, B, C, DRB1 and DQB1; some 500 for DQA1; 600 to 610 for DPA1; and around 450 for DPB1. Among several hundred genotyped donors of the cohort, an average of approximately 220,000 unique TCR beta nucleotide sequences was sequenced per donor, of which 15% to 20% were non-productive. Of the approximately 400 genotyped donors, 65% to 90% fell in the genetic ancestry cluster associated with self-reported Caucasian donors. In addition to the first cohort of roughly 670 subjects, a separate validation cohort of 130 or so different subjects was used. Around 330 gigabases of sequencing data and 75 million to 85 million unique TCR sequences made up an early release that covered some 640 HLA-typed donors. To predict cytomegalovirus infection status, the study brought together high-throughput TCR immunosequencing, statistical association of individual TCRs with disease status, and machine learning. Donor age, sex, ethnicity and CMV serostatus were compiled together with the repertoire data.

Based on the germline V gene, the CDR1 and CDR2 sequences are SGHRS and YFSETQ. Its CDR3 holds 15 amino acids, cysteine through phenylalanine. Only the CDR3 region is kept as DNA, spanning 45 bases read in frame from base 1. Here V drops 7 bases and J drops 0 bases, and the junction holds 7 bases not matched to any gene. The library came from the immunoSEQ multiplex PCR assay. For the multiplex PCR, a mixture combining 60 forward primers for TCR Vbeta segments and 13 reverse primers for TCR Jbeta segments was used. The CDR3 region of rearranged TCR beta genes was amplified from genomic DNA by a multiplex PCR assay. Amplified TCR beta libraries were sequenced as 87-base-pair reads on the Illumina HiSeq System. Per the authors' processing: Across the 670 or so repertoires, a later analysis counted tens of millions of unique TCR beta chains, roughly 11 million of which were shared by at least two donors. A nearest-neighbor algorithm error-corrected the raw reads and collapsed the reads into unique sequences, merging closely related sequences to remove PCR and sequencing errors. To assign V, D and J gene segments, CDR3 sequences were aligned to IMGT reference sequences. Each retained sequence needed at least a six-nucleotide match to both a V gene segment and a J gene segment. A rearrangement was called productive if the CDR3 had no stop codons and remained in frame with V and J, and every other rearrangement was called non-productive. Following IMGT convention, CDR3 was defined as the stretch from the second conserved V-encoded cysteine to the conserved J-encoded phenylalanine. The earlier analysis of 587 of the donors excluded sequences that lacked an unambiguous match to a single V gene segment. In an earlier analysis of 450 to 700 of the donors, V segments were called functional above 56.7% productive rearrangements and were called segregating when the between-donor standard deviation exceeded 5%. A statistical classification framework was developed to diagnose cytomegalovirus status using the catalog of TCR beta chain sequences. In a later analysis, V and J genes were assigned by comparing TCR nucleotide sequences against IMGT/GENE-DB human TR gene sequences. The TCRdist pipeline was used in a later analysis to assign CDR3 sequences and most-parsimonious VDJ recombination scenarios. In a later analysis, every TCR beta chain was defined by the combination of its CDR3 amino acid sequence and its V-gene family, and reads without a unique V-gene family were dropped. To address suspected cross-contamination and a sequencing artifact, a later analysis removed over 500 highly shared, low-generation-probability nucleotide sequences. In a later analysis, a clonal expansion index for each public chain was calculated from normalized within-repertoire ranks of inferred template counts. Generation probabilities in a later analysis came from a VDJ recombination model fitted to out-of-frame rearrangements, and those results were checked against IGoR. In a later analysis, TCR-TCR, TCR-HLA and TCR-CMV co-occurrence was scored with hypergeometric tests, and a repertoire-size bias correction was applied to TCR pairs. False discovery rates were estimated in a later analysis by permuting HLA or CMV assignments 20 times. In a later analysis, co-occurring TCRs were grouped using DBSCAN, with TCRdist sequence similarity added in when clustering inside HLA-allele-positive subsets. Repertoires with fewer than 30,000 or more than 120,000 public chains, plus five repertoires with anomalous nucleotide sharing, were excluded from co-occurrence clustering. This immuneACCESS table, as held by TCRdb, lists in-frame sequences with V and J called but not all clones. Of the missing ones, under half trace to an unresolved V gene in checked studies; the others have no known cause. From that table come the V and J calls and clone size; the DNA was used to work out D and trimming. For this sample the table gives some 200,000 clones, of which around 80% were detected only once. The leading ten clones occupy roughly 6.7% of the sample.

Overall study results and their limits: Some IMGT-functional V segments, including TRBV6-2 and TRBV6-3, could not be told apart with the 87-base-pair reads, so those segments were excluded. In a later analysis, HLA-associated TCR beta chains showed more clonal expansion and lower generation probabilities than non-associated chains that were equally common. The only immune exposure information available for the cohort was CMV serostatus. According to a later analysis, TCR association rates differed among HLA loci, with DRB1 alleles showing the most associated TCRs and HLA-C alleles showing the fewest. According to a later analysis, parvovirus B19, influenza, CMV and Epstein-Barr virus appeared linked to several top co-occurrence clusters. Because HLA typing was missing for some donors at each locus, association tests included only the typed subset. In a later genetic analysis, a missense DCLRE1C variant was associated with V-gene and J-gene trimming of TCR beta chains, and the association was replicated in an independent cohort. The authors suggested that the approach could potentially be generalized to other disease states and immunological phenotypes. In vitro tests confirmed that a few of the cytomegalovirus-associated TCR beta chains recognize cytomegalovirus antigens. When HLA alleles, especially DR and DQ, strongly co-occurred, TCR associations were difficult to assign to individual alleles. Presence/absence analyses assumed roughly uniform sequencing depth across donors, an assumption that may not hold. A further reported finding was that TCR beta sequences accurately predicted the HLA-A and HLA-B alleles for most subjects in the first cohort. Linkage disequilibrium might explain the correlated functional status among segregating V segments, but an unknown experimental factor could not be excluded. According to a later analysis, most CMV-associated TCR beta chains appeared to be HLA-restricted, and the HLA associations seemed to be driven largely by CMV exposure. Most TCR sequences were seen in very few donors, while some public TCRs were found in many individuals. A cluster of highly shared sequence variants was judged likely to be a technical artifact of the sequencing pipeline. An earlier analysis of 587 of the donors showed that most TCR beta V segments appeared in productive rearrangements either about 90% or about 30% of the time, which broadly matched IMGT annotations. Only TCR beta chains were sequenced in this cohort, and the absence of alpha or paired-chain data limited detectable features. The classifier was reported to diagnose cytomegalovirus status with high specificity and sensitivity in both the original cohort and the validation cohort. Because counts were too low, fewer than 20 rarely observed V segments, including chromosome 9 orphons, were excluded from the earlier analysis of roughly 580 of the donors. A later genetic analysis reported fewer N-insertions in productive TCRs among donors in an Asian-associated ancestry cluster than the roughly 700-donor mean. In the study, some 160 TCR beta chains were listed as associated with cytomegalovirus. At a false discovery rate of 0.05, a later analysis linked 15,000 to 20,000 TCR beta sequences to specific HLA alleles.

In total, over 600 healthy bone marrow donors made up the cohort. At the time of sampling, every cohort member was nominally healthy, though immune exposures that went unrecorded were likely present. The donor was CMV seropositive and was included in the group of about 290 seropositive cohort members. A peripheral blood sample was provided by each donor, and peripheral blood mononuclear cells were used for TCR beta sequencing. Genomic DNA extraction from the blood cell samples was performed with the Qiagen DNeasy Blood Extraction Kit. The chain is assembled from TRBV5-1 and TRBJ1-1; the central 9 bases match TRBD1. Sequencing was done on a sample of PBMCs. This receptor was taken from a man aged 35-49 years in good health and CMV-seropositive. DNA sequence: TGCGCCAGCGGACTGACAGGGGGGATGAACACTGAAGCTTTCTTT. This translates into CASGLTGGMNTEAFF.